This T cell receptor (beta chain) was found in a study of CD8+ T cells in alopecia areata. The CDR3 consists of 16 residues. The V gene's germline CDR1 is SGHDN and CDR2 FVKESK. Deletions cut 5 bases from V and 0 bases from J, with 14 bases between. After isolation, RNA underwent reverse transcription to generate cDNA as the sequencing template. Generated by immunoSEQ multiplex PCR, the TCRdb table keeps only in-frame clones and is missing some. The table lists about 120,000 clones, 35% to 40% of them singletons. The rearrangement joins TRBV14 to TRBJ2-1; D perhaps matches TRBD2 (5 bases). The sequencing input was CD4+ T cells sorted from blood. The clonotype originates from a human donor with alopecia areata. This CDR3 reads CASSYIASSSYNEQFF. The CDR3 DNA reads TGTGCCAGCAGCTACATAGCGTCAAGCTCCTACAATGAGCAGTTCTTC.